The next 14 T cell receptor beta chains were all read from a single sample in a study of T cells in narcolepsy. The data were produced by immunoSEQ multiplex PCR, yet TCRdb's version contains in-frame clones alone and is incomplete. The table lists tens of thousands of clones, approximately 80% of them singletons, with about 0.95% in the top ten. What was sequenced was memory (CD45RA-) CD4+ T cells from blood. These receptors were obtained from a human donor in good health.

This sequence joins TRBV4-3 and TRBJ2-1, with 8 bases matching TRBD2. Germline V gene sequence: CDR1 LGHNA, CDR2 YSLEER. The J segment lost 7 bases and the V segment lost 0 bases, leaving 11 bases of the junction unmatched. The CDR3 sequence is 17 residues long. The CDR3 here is CASSQEGLSRGGNEQFF. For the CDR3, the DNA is TGCGCCAGCAGCCAAGAGGGACTTTCTCGGGGGGGGAATGAGCAGTTCTTC.

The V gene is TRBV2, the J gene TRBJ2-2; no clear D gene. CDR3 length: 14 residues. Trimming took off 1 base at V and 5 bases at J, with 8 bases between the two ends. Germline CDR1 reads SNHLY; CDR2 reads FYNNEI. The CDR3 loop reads CASSEGTRTGELFF. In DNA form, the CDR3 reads TGTGCCAGCAGTGAAGGTACGAGGACCGGGGAGCTGTTTTTT.

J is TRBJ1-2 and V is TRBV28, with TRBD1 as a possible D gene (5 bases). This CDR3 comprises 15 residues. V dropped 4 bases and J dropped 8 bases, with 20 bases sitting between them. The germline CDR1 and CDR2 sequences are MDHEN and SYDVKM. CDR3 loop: CASSSVAGHTGGYTF. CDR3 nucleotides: TGTGCCAGCAGTTCCGTGGCGGGGCATACGGGAGGCTACACCTTC.

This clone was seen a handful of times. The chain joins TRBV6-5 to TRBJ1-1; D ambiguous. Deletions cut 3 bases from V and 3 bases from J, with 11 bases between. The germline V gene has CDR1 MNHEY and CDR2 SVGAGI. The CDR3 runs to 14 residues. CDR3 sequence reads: CASSYRVQDTEAFF. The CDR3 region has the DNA TGTGCCAGCAGTTATCGAGTTCAGGACACTGAAGCTTTCTTT.

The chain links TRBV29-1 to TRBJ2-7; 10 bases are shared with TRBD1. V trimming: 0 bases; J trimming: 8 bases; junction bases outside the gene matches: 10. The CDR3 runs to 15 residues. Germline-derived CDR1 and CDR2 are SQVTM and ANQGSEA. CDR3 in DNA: TGCAGCGTTGAAGATGGGACAGGGGTCGGGTCGAAGCAGTACTTC. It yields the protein CSVEDGTGVGSKQYF.

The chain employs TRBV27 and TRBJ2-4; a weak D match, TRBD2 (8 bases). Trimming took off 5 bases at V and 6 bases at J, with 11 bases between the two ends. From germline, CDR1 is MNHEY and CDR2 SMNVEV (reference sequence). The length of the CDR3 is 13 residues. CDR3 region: CASSREGANIQYF. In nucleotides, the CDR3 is TGTGCCAGCAGTCGGGAGGGGGCAAACATTCAGTACTTC.

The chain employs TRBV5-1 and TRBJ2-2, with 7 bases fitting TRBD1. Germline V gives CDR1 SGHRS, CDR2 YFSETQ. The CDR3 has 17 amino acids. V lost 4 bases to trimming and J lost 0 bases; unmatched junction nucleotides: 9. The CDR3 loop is CASSPSRQGANTGELFF. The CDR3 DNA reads TGCGCCAGCAGCCCCAGCCGACAGGGTGCGAACACCGGGGAGCTGTTTTTT.

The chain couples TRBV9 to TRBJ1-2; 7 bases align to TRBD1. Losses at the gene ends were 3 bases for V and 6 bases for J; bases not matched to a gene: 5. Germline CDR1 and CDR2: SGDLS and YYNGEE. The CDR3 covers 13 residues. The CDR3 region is CASSGTGGDGYTF. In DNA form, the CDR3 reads TGTGCCAGCAGCGGGACAGGCGGGGATGGCTACACCTTC.

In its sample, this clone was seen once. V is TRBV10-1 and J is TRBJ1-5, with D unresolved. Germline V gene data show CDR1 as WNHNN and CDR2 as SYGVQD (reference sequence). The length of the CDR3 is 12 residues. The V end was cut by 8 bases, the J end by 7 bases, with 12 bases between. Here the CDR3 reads CASPALGQPQHF. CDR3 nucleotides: TGCGCCAGCCCTGCCCTCGGGCAGCCCCAGCATTTT.

This chain's CDR3 is CASSKTLNTEAFF. Written as DNA, the CDR3 is TGTGCCAGCAGTAAAACCCTGAACACTGAAGCTTTCTTT. This chain connects TRBV5-5 to TRBJ1-1, with D hard to call. The CDR3 is 13 residues long. Germline CDR1 and CDR2: SGHKS and YYEKEE (reference sequence). Trimming took 5 bases from V and 0 from J, leaving 8 bases between them. Together with reference TRBV5-5 and TRBJ1-1, the CDR3 gives the full variable domain: DAGVTQSPTHLIKTRGQQVTLRCSPISGHKSVSWYQQVLGQGPQFIFQYYEKEERGRGNFPDRFSARQFPNYSSELNVNALLLGDSALYLCASSKTLNTEAFFGQGTRLTVV.

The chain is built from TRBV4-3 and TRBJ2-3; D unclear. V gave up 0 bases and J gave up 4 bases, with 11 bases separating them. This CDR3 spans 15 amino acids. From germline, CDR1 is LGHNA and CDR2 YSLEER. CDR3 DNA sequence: TGCGCCAGCAGCCAAGATAACGGTGGGGCAGATACGCAGTATTTT. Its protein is CASSQDNGGADTQYF.

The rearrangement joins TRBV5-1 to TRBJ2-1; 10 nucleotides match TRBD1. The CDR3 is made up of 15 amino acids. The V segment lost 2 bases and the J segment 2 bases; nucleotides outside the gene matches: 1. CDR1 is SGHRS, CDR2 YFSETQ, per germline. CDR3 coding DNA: TGCGCCAGCAGCTTAGGGACAGGGGCCTACAATGAGCAGTTCTTC. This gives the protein CASSLGTGAYNEQFF.

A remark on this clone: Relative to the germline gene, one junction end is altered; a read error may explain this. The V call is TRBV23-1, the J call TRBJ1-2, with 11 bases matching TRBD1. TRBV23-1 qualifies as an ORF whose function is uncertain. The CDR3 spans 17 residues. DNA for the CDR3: TGCGCCAGCAGTCAAGAGGACAGGGGGCTTCGGAACTTTGGCTACACCTTC. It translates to CASSQEDRGLRNFGYTF.

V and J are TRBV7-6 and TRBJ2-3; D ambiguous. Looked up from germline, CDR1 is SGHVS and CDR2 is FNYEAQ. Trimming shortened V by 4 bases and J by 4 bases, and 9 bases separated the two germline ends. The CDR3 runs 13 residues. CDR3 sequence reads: CASSSLTADTQYF. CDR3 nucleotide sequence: TGTGCCAGCAGCTCACTAACTGCAGATACGCAGTATTTT.